This paragraph covers one T cell receptor beta chain sequence. Its antigen is not identified. The V segment lost 3 bases and the J segment 5 bases; nucleotides outside the gene matches: 5. This CDR3 is built from 15 residues. From germline, CDR1 is KGHSH and CDR2 LQKENI. These data come from a study of cytomegalovirus exposure and HLA in healthy donors. Study outcomes and limitations: CMV serostatus was the sole immune exposure data available.

The PCR used 60 Vbeta and 13 Jbeta primers. Data came from immunoSEQ multiplex PCR; TCRdb stores just in-frame clones and leaves some out. The table includes 150,000 to 200,000 clones, roughly 80% detected once. V and J are TRBV18 and TRBJ2-5; 11 bases are shared with TRBD2. The source of this sequence is a female donor in good health and CMV-seronegative. Input material: PBMCs. For the CDR3, the DNA is TGTGCCAGCTCACCCGATTGGACTAGCGGGGAGACCCAGTACTTC. Translating it yields CASSPDWTSGETQYF.